Below, 15 T cell receptor beta chains from the same sample are listed, as sequenced in a study of blood T cell repertoires in COVID-19. TCRdb's copy holds only in-frame clones and misses some; the assay was immunoSEQ multiplex PCR. The data hold some 150,000 clones, with roughly 81% observed a single time. The sequencing input was peripheral blood. Every receptor here comes from a man aged 40-49 years with acute or convalescent COVID-19.

V and J are TRBV6-5 and TRBJ2-7; possibly TRBD2 for D (5 bases). CDR3 size: 11 residues. Germline CDR1 and CDR2: MNHEY and SVGAGI. With 7 bases removed from V and 5 bases from J, the gap between germline ends came to 9 bases. The CDR3 is CASTGEHEQYF. Written as DNA, the CDR3 is TGTGCCAGCACCGGGGAACACGAGCAGTACTTC.

This clone is a singleton in its sample. V usage is TRBV5-1 and J usage is TRBJ1-1, with TRBD1 matching over 9 bases. This CDR3 region has 14 residues. V lost 3 bases and J lost 4; bases outside the gene matches: 4. Germline V CDR1 and CDR2: SGHRS, YFSETQ. The CDR3 protein is CASSWGQGGTEAFF. The CDR3 DNA reads TGCGCCAGCAGCTGGGGACAGGGAGGCACTGAAGCTTTCTTT. The whole variable domain, filled in from reference TRBV5-1 and TRBJ1-1, reads KAGVTQTPRYLIKTRGQQVTLSCSPISGHRSVSWYQQTPGQGLQFLFEYFSETQRNKGNFPGRFSGRQFSNSRSEMNVSTLELGDSALYLCASSWGQGGTEAFFGQGTRLTVV.

The CDR3: CASSFENNYGYTF. In DNA form, the CDR3 reads TGCGCCAGCAGCTTTGAGAATAACTATGGCTACACCTTC. The gene calls are TRBV5-1 and TRBJ1-2, with unresolved D. CDR3 length: 13 residues. The V and J ends lost 2 bases and 1 base respectively, with 6 bases between them. Looked up from germline, CDR1 is SGHRS and CDR2 is YFSETQ.

This sequence joins TRBV28 and TRBJ1-2; 9 positions match TRBD1. Germline lookup yields CDR1 MDHEN and CDR2 SYDVKM. CDR3 length equals 15 residues. With V trimmed by 6 bases and J by 4 bases, 9 bases remained unmatched. The CDR3, as DNA: TGTGCCAGCAGCCCTGGGGGACAGGGAGCCTATGGCTACACCTTC. Encoded protein: CASSPGGQGAYGYTF.

The gene calls are TRBV5-1 and TRBJ2-7, with TRBD2 as a possible D gene (5 bases). The CDR3 has 15 amino acids. Germline V lookup: CDR1 SGHRS, CDR2 YFSETQ. Deletions cut 4 bases from V and 7 bases from J, with 21 bases between. This CDR3 is CASSPGYRRIEEQYF. DNA of the CDR3: TGCGCCAGCAGCCCGGGATACCGGAGGATTGAGGAGCAGTACTTC.

This rearrangement joins TRBV4-1 to TRBJ2-3, with TRBD2 identical over 9 bases. The germline V gene encodes CDR1 MGHRA and CDR2 YSYEKL. The CDR3 spans 18 residues. V trimming: 0 bases; J trimming: 6 bases; junction bases outside the gene matches: 13. CDR3 sequence: CASSQDAVAGAGGDTQYF. The DNA for the CDR3 is TGCGCCAGCAGCCAAGATGCGGTAGCGGGGGCCGGGGGGGATACGCAGTATTTT.

The J gene is TRBJ1-2, the V gene TRBV25-1; no definite D call. The V gene's germline CDR1 is MGHDK and CDR2 SYGVNS. The CDR3 runs to 12 residues. Trimming removed 7 bases from V and 4 bases from J, with 10 bases in between. For the CDR3, the DNA is TGTGCCAGCACTGCCGGACTCTATGGCTACACCTTC. It translates to CASTAGLYGYTF.

V usage is TRBV18 and J usage is TRBJ1-1, with 9 bases fitting TRBD1. The CDR3 length is 16 residues. Per the germline V gene, CDR1 is KGHSH and CDR2 is LQKENI. The J segment lost 4 bases and the V segment lost 4 bases, leaving 10 bases of the junction unmatched. The CDR3: CASSLTGGSLGTEAFF. CDR3 bases: TGTGCCAGCTCACTAACAGGGGGCTCCCTGGGCACTGAAGCTTTCTTT. The entire variable domain, with the rest obtained from reference TRBV18 and TRBJ1-1, is as follows: NAGVMQNPRHLVRRRGQEARLRCSPMKGHSHVYWYRQLPEEGLKFMVYLQKENIIDESGMPKERFSAEFPKEGPSILRIQQVVRGDSAAYFCASSLTGGSLGTEAFFGQGTRLTVV.

This clone has a handful of counts. The rearrangement links TRBV12-3 or TRBV12-4 to TRBJ1-1; no clear D gene. V was pared by 3 bases and J by 1 base, with 6 bases between. The CDR3 is 13 residues long. The CDR3 sequence: CASSFGQNTEAFF. In DNA form, the CDR3 reads TGTGCCAGCAGTTTTGGGCAGAACACTGAAGCTTTCTTT.

This clone was counted a single time. This chain uses TRBV19 with TRBJ1-1; D possibly corresponds to TRBD1 (6 bases). Germline loops: CDR1 LNHDA, CDR2 SQIVND (reference sequence). This CDR3 has 13 residues. V lost 4 bases and J 0 bases, leaving 6 bases between the germline ends. This CDR3 reads CASSNRVNTEAFF. CDR3 DNA: TGTGCCAGTAGTAACAGGGTGAACACTGAAGCTTTCTTT.

The CDR3 sequence is CASSHDLLAGARRDEQFF. CDR3 DNA: TGTGCCAGCAGCCACGATTTACTAGCGGGGGCCCGGAGGGATGAGCAGTTCTTC. The chain has TRBV4-2 and TRBJ2-1; 11 bases line up with TRBD2. The CDR3 is 18 residues long. CDR1 is LGHNA and CDR2 is YNFKEQ in the germline V gene. V trimming: 3 bases; J trimming: 8 bases; junction bases outside the gene matches: 15.

This clone has a single count. DNA of the CDR3: TGTGCCAGCAGCCAAGCGGGATTTCCCTACGATGGCTACACCTTC. Its protein product is CASSQAGFPYDGYTF. The gene calls are TRBV3-1 (or the pseudogene TRBV3-2) and TRBJ1-2; D unclear. The CDR3 sequence is 15 residues long. CDR1 LGHDT and CDR2 YNNKEL come from the germline V gene (reference sequence). Trimming stripped 1 base from V and 6 bases from J, with 15 bases between.

The CDR3 nucleotides are TGTGCCAGCAGCTTACTCCAGGGGGTTGTAGATGGCTACACCTTC. Encoded protein: CASSLLQGVVDGYTF. V gene TRBV7-8 combines with J gene TRBJ1-2; 7 bases are a match to TRBD1. This CDR3 contains 15 residues. Germline CDR1 and CDR2: SGHVS and FQNEAQ. J was trimmed by 6 bases and V by 2 bases; bases with no gene match: 9. The full variable domain, its missing parts supplied by reference TRBV7-8 and TRBJ1-2, is GAGVSQSPRYKVAKRGQDVALRCDPISGHVSLFWYQQALGQGPEFLTYFQNEAQLDKSGLPSDRFFAERPEGSVSTLKIQRTQQEDSAVYLCASSLLQGVVDGYTFGSGTRLTVV.

This clone was seen only once. The CDR3 spells CASSLPPTEANVLTF. DNA of the CDR3: TGTGCCAGCAGCTTACCCCCGACAGAGGCCAACGTCCTGACTTTC. The chain uses TRBV11-3 and TRBJ2-6; possibly TRBD1 for D (5 bases). The germline gives CDR1 SGHNT, CDR2 YENEEA. The length of the CDR3 is 15 residues. V gave up 2 bases and J gave up 6 bases, with 11 bases separating them.

The chain is built from TRBV5-6 and TRBJ1-2, with D hard to call. V gave up 1 base and J gave up 8 bases, with 12 bases separating them. CDR1 is SGHDT, CDR2 YYEEEE, per germline. The CDR3 has 13 residues. CDR3 nucleotides: TGTGCCAGCAGCTTGACAGCTAGGGAGGGCTACACCTTC. Translated, it gives CASSLTAREGYTF.